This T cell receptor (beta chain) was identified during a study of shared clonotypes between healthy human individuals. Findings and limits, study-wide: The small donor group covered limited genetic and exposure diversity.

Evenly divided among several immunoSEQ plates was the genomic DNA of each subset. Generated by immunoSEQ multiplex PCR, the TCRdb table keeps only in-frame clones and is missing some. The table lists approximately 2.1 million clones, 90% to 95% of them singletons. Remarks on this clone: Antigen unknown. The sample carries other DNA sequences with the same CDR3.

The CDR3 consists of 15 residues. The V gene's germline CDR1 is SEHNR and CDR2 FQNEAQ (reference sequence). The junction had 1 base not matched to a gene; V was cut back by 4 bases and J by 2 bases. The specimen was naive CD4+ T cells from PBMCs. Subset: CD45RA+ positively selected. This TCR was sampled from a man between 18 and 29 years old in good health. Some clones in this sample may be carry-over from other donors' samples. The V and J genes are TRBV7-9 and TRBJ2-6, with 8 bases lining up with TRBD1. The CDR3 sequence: CASSSDRAGANVLTF. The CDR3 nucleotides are TGTGCCAGCAGCTCGGACAGGGCTGGGGCCAACGTCCTGACTTTC.